These 8 T cell receptor beta chains came from one sample sequenced in a study of OX40 agonist ivuxolimab in advanced cancers. Sequenced by immunoSEQ multiplex PCR; TCRdb stores in-frame clones only, minus some. The sample lists roughly 93,000 clones; approximately 80% were seen once. The sample here was CD4+ or CD8+ T cells sorted from blood, taken in a trial of the OX40 agonist ivuxolimab. All receptors derive from an adult with an advanced solid tumor such as melanoma, head and neck, liver or kidney cancer.

The rearrangement uses TRBV9 and TRBJ2-7; D gene uncertain. Germline values: CDR1 SGDLS, CDR2 YYNGEE. V was shortened by 0 bases and J by 2 bases, with 9 bases between the two germline ends. The CDR3 covers 14 residues. CDR3: CASSVEDGTYEQYF. The CDR3 region has the DNA TGTGCCAGCAGCGTAGAGGACGGAACCTACGAGCAGTACTTC.

The rearrangement joins TRBV7-2 to TRBJ2-3, with TRBD2 identical over 7 bases. Germline V gives CDR1 SGHTA, CDR2 FQGNSA. There are 14 residues in the CDR3. Trimming took 3 bases from V and 1 from J; bases not matched to a gene: 1. The CDR3 DNA reads as TGTGCCAGCAGCTTGGGGAGGGGCACAGATACGCAGTATTTT. Its protein product is CASSLGRGTDTQYF.

V usage is TRBV7-2 and J usage is TRBJ2-1; 7 bases map to TRBD2. The CDR3 is 13 residues long. The germline gives CDR1 SGHTA, CDR2 FQGNSA. V lost 4 bases and J lost 6; bases outside the gene matches: 3. The CDR3 region is CASSSGLVNEQFF. The CDR3 DNA sequence: TGTGCCAGCAGCTCCGGACTAGTCAATGAGCAGTTCTTC.

This sequence joins TRBV4-1 and TRBJ1-5; D call uncertain. The V gene lost 9 bases and the J gene lost 6 bases, with 15 bases spanning the gap. Germline V gene data show CDR1 as MGHRA and CDR2 as YSYEKL. This CDR3 has 13 residues. The CDR3 reads CARGLSTVQPQHF. The CDR3 DNA reads as TGCGCCAGAGGCCTAAGTACGGTTCAGCCCCAGCATTTT.

The V call is TRBV19, the J call TRBJ1-2; 7 nucleotides align to TRBD1. There are 16 residues in the CDR3. Looked up from germline, CDR1 is LNHDA and CDR2 is SQIVND (reference sequence). The V gene end was trimmed by 3 bases and the J gene end by 1 base; junction bases not matched to a gene: 8. The chain's CDR3 is CASSIMGQRLNYGYTF. The CDR3 DNA sequence: TGTGCCAGTAGTATTATGGGACAGAGACTTAACTATGGCTACACCTTC.

The J gene is TRBJ1-5, the V gene TRBV30; 7 bases fit TRBD1. V shed 3 bases and J 1 base; nucleotides not matched to a gene: 6. The CDR3 loop spans 15 amino acids. Germline V gives CDR1 GTSNPN, CDR2 SVGIG (reference sequence). CDR3 sequence: CAWRRPGQSNQPQHF. In nucleotides, the CDR3 is TGTGCCTGGAGGAGGCCGGGACAGAGCAATCAGCCCCAGCATTTT.

The sample holds one count of this clone. The chain carries TRBV7-2 and TRBJ2-5; 7 bases line up with TRBD1. CDR1 and CDR2 (germline): SGHTA, FQGNSA. Trimming took 5 bases from V and 7 from J; bases not matched to a gene: 7. This CDR3 has 13 amino acids. CDR3 sequence (DNA): TGTGCCAGCAGCCCGGACAGGCCGGGGACCCAGTACTTC. This translates into CASSPDRPGTQYF.

In regard to this clone: An end of the junction differs from the germline gene, which may be a read error. The chain links TRBV5-6 to TRBJ1-2; no clear D. Germline values: CDR1 SGHDT, CDR2 YYEEEE. The CDR3 has 16 amino acids. The CDR3 region is CASTLLIDTFNYGYTF. As DNA, the CDR3 is TGTGCCAGCACCTTGCTAATCGACACCTTTAACTATGGCTACACCTTC. Variable domain in full (rest from reference TRBV5-6 and TRBJ1-2): DAGVTQSPTHLIKTRGQQVTLRCSPKSGHDTVSWYQQALGQGPQFIFQYYEEEERQRGNFPDRFSGHQFPNYSSELNVNALLLGDSALYLCASTLLIDTFNYGYTFGSGTRLTVV.